This T cell receptor (beta chain) was identified in a study of cytomegalovirus exposure and HLA in healthy donors. Study summary: Of all 400 or so donors who were genotyped, 81% belonged to the Caucasian-associated ancestry cluster.

Study-level points and caveats: An Asian-associated ancestry cluster reportedly showed fewer N-insertions than the roughly 670-donor mean in a later analysis.

60 Vbeta and 13 Jbeta primers were used in PCR. This table comes from immunoSEQ multiplex PCR, and its TCRdb copy is limited to in-frame clones, with some not included. The sample includes around 140,000 clones. Germline V lookup: CDR1 LNHDA, CDR2 SQIVND (reference sequence). The CDR3 has 16 residues. V lost 3 bases to trimming and J lost 6 bases; unmatched junction nucleotides: 3. A remark on this clone: Antigen specificity is unknown.

The genes are TRBV19 and TRBJ2-1, with 15 nucleotides matching TRBD2. The TCR sequence derives from a male donor in good health and CMV-seronegative. Sequencing was carried out using PBMCs. CDR3 in amino acids: CASSMTGLAGGNEQFF. CDR3 DNA sequence: TGTGCCAGTAGTATGACGGGACTAGCGGGGGGCAATGAGCAGTTCTTC. The entire variable domain, with the rest obtained from reference TRBV19 and TRBJ2-1, is as follows: DGGITQSPKYLFRKEGQNVTLSCEQNLNHDAMYWYRQDPGQGLRLIYYSQIVNDFQKGDIAEGYSVSREKKESFPLTVTSAQKNPTAFYLCASSMTGLAGGNEQFFGPGTRLTVL.